This TCR beta chain was recorded in a study of regulatory T cells in long-lasting Graves disease. Time point defined: newly diagnosed GD, antithyroid drugs for less than 3 months. The TCR library was made from RNA that had been extracted from PBMCs in TRIzol. Building the TCR beta libraries relied on iRepertoire HTBI primers, and CDR3 regions underwent Arm-PCR. In the authors' workflow: The samples included approximately 60 TRBV and some 14 TRBJ segments. TCRdb reprocessed the multiplex PCR reads with MiXCR, giving one entry per CDR3 protein. TCRdb's processing, not the authors' own work, is the source of the V and J calls. The sample lists about 500,000 distinct CDR3 sequences; around 16% were seen once. This clonotype was seen many times. The CDR3 is 16 amino acids. The ends were cut back, 5 bases at V and 5 bases at J, with 22 bases in the middle. Germline V gene sequence: CDR1 ENHRY, CDR2 SYGVKD.

This sample also appeared in a second study, on T cells in Graves' hyperthyroidism and ophthalmopathy. According to that study: Lactation, pregnancy, other autoimmune disease or uncontrolled infection led to exclusion of patients. HTBI primers were the set used in a first-round RT-PCR of the TCR CDR3.

The chain employs TRBV10-3 and TRBJ2-7; possible D gene TRBD1, 7 bases. The input for sequencing was peripheral blood mononuclear cells (PBMCs), taken at new diagnosis, from a patient treated with antithyroid drugs. The receptor comes from a middle-aged man with Graves disease. The CDR3 DNA is TGTGCCATCAGTCCACAGGGGACTTCCAACGATGACGAGCAGTACTTC. This gives the protein CAISPQGTSNDDEQYF.